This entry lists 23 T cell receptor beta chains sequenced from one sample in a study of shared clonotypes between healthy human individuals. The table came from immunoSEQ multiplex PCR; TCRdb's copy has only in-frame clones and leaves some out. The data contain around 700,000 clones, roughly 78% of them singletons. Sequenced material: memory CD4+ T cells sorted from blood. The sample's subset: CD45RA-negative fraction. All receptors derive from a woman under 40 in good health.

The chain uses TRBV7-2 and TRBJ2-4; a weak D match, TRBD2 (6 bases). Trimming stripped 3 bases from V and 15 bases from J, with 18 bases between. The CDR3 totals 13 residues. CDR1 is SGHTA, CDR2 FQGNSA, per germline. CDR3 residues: CASSFASEILWYF. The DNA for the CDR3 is TGTGCCAGCAGCTTTGCTAGCGAGATCCTTTGGTACTTC.

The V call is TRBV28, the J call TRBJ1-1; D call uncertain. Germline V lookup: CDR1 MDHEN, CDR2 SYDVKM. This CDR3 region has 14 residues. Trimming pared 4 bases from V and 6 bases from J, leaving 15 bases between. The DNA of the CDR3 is TGTGCCAGCAGTTCCCCCTTGAGTCTTGCTGAAGCTTTCTTT. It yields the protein CASSSPLSLAEAFF. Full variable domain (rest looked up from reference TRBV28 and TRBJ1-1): DVKVTQSSRYLVKRTGEKVFLECVQDMDHENMFWYRQDPGLGLRLIYFSYDVKMKEKGDIPEGYSVSREKKERFSLILESASTNQTSMYLCASSSPLSLAEAFFGQGTRLTVV.

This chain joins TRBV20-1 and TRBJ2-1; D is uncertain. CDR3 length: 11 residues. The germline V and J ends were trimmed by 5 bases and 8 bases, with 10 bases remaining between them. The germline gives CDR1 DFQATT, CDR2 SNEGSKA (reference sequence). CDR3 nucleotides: TGCAGTGCTCCGAGACGTGATGAGCAGTTCTTC. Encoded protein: CSAPRRDEQFF.

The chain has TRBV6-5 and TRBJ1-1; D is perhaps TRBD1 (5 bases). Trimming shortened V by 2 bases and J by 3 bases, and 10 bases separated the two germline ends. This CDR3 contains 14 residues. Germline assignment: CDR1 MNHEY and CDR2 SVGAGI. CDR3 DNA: TGTGCCAGCAGTTACAAGGGACCTCACACTGAAGCTTTCTTT. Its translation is CASSYKGPHTEAFF.

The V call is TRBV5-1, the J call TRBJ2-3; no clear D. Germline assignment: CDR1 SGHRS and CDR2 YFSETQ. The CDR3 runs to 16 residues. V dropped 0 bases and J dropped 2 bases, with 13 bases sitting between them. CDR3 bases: TGCGCCAGCAGCTTGGCCACATTACAGCTCACAGATACGCAGTATTTT. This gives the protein CASSLATLQLTDTQYF.

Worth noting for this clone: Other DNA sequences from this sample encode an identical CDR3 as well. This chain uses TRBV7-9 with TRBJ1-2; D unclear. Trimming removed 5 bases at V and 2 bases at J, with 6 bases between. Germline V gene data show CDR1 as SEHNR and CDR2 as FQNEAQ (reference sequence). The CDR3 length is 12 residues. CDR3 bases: TGTGCCAGCAGCACTCCGAACTATGGCTACACCTTC. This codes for CASSTPNYGYTF.

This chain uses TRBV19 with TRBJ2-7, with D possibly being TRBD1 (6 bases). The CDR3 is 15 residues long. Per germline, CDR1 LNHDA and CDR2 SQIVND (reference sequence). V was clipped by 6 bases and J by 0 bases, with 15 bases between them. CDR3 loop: CASSPKHRASYEQYF. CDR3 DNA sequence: TGTGCCAGTAGCCCTAAGCACAGGGCCTCCTACGAGCAGTACTTC.

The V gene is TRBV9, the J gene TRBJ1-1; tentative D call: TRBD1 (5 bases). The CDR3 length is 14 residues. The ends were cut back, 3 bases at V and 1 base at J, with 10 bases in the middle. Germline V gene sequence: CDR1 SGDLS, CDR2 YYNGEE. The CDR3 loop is CASSADGTNTEAFF. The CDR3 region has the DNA TGTGCCAGCAGCGCCGACGGGACGAACACTGAAGCTTTCTTT.

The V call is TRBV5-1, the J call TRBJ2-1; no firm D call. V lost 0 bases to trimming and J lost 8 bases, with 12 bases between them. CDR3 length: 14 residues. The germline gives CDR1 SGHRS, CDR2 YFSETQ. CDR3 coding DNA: TGCGCCAGCAGCTTGGGGAGATCAATGGATGAGCAGTTCTTC. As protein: CASSLGRSMDEQFF.

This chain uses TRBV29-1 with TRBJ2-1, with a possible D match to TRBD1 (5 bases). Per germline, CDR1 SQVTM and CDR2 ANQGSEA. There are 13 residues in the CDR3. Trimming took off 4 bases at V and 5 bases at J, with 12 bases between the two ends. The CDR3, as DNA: TGCAGCGTTGGCCGTAGGGGCAACAATGAGCAGTTCTTC. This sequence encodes CSVGRRGNNEQFF.

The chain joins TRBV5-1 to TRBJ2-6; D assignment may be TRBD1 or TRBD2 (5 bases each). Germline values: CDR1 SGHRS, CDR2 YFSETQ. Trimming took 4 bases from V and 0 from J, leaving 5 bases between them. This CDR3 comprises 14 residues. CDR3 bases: TGCGCCAGCAGCGGGGGCTCTGGGGCCAACGTCCTGACTTTC. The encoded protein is CASSGGSGANVLTF.

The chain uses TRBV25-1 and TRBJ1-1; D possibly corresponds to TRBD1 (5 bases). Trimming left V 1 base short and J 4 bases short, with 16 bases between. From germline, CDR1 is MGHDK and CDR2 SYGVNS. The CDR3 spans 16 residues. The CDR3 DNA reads TGTGCCAGCAGTGAATTAAGGGGAAGTTTGGGCACTGAAGCTTTCTTT. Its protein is CASSELRGSLGTEAFF.

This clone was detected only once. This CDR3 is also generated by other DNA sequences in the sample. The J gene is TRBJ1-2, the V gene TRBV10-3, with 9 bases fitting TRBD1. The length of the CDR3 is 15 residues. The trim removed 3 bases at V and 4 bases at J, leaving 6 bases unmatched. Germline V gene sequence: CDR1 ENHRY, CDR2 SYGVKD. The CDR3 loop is CAISDPDRGGYGYTF. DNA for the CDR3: TGTGCCATCAGTGACCCGGACAGGGGCGGCTATGGCTACACCTTC.

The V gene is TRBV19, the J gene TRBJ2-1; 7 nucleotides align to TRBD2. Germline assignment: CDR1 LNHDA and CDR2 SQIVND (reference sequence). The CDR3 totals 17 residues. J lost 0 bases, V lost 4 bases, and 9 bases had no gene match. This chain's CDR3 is CASSTSLADSSYNEQFF. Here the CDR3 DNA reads TGTGCCAGTAGTACTTCCCTAGCGGATAGCTCCTACAATGAGCAGTTCTTC.

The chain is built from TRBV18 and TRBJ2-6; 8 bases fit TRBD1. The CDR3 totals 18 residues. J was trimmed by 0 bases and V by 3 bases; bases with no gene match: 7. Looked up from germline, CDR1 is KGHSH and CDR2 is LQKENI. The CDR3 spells CASSPRTGPRSGANVLTF. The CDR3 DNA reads TGTGCCAGCTCACCTCGGACAGGGCCTCGCTCTGGGGCCAACGTCCTGACTTTC.

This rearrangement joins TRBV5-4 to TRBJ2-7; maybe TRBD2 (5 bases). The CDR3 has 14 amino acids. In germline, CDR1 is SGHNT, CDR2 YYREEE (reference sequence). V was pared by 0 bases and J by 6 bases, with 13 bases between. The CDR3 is CASSLGGSGVEQYF. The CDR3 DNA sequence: TGTGCCAGCAGCTTGGGAGGGTCCGGGGTCGAGCAGTACTTC.

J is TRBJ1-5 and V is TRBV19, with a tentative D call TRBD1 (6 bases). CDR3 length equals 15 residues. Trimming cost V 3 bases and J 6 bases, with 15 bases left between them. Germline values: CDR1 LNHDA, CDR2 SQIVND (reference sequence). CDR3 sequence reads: CASSMARGLSQPQHF. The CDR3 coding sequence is TGTGCCAGTAGTATGGCCAGGGGATTAAGTCAGCCCCAGCATTTT.

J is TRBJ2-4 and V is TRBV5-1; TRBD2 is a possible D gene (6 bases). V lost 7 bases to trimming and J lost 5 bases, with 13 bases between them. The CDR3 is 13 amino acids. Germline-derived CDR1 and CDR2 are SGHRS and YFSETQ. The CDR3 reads CASGAGTQNIQYF. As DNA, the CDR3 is TGCGCCAGCGGGGCGGGAACCCAAAACATTCAGTACTTC.

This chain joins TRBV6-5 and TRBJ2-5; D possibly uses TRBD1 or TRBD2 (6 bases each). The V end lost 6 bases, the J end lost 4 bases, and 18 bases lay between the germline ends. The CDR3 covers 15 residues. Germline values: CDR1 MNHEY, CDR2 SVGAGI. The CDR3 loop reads CASRSPSGAVETQYF. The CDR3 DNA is TGTGCCAGCAGGTCTCCCTCGGGGGCGGTAGAGACCCAGTACTTC.

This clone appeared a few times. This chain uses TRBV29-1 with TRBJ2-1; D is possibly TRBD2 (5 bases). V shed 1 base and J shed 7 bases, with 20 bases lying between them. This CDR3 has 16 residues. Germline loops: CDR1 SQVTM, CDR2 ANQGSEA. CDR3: CSVEVFIKGSGNEQFF. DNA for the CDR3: TGCAGCGTTGAAGTGTTCATTAAAGGGTCGGGGAATGAGCAGTTCTTC.

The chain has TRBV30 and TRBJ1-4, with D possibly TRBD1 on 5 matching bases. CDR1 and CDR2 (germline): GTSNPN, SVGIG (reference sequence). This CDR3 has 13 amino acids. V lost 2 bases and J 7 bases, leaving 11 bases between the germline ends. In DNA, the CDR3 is TGTGCCTGGAGTAAGGGGACTGGTGAAAAACTGTTTTTT. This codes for CAWSKGTGEKLFF.

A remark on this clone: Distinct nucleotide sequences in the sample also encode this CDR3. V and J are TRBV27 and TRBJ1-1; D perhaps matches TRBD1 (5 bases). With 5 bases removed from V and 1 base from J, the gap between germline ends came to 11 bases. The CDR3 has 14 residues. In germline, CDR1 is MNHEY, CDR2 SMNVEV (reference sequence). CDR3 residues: CASSTGRGNTEAFF. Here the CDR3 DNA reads TGTGCCAGCAGTACGGGAAGGGGGAACACTGAAGCTTTCTTT.

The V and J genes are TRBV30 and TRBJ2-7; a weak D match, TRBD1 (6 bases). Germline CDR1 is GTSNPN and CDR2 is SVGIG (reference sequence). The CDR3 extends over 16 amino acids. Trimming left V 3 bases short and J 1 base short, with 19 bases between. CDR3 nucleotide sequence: TGTGCCTGGAGAGGAAAACAGGGTAGGGAGTCCTACGAGCAGTACTTC. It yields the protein CAWRGKQGRESYEQYF.